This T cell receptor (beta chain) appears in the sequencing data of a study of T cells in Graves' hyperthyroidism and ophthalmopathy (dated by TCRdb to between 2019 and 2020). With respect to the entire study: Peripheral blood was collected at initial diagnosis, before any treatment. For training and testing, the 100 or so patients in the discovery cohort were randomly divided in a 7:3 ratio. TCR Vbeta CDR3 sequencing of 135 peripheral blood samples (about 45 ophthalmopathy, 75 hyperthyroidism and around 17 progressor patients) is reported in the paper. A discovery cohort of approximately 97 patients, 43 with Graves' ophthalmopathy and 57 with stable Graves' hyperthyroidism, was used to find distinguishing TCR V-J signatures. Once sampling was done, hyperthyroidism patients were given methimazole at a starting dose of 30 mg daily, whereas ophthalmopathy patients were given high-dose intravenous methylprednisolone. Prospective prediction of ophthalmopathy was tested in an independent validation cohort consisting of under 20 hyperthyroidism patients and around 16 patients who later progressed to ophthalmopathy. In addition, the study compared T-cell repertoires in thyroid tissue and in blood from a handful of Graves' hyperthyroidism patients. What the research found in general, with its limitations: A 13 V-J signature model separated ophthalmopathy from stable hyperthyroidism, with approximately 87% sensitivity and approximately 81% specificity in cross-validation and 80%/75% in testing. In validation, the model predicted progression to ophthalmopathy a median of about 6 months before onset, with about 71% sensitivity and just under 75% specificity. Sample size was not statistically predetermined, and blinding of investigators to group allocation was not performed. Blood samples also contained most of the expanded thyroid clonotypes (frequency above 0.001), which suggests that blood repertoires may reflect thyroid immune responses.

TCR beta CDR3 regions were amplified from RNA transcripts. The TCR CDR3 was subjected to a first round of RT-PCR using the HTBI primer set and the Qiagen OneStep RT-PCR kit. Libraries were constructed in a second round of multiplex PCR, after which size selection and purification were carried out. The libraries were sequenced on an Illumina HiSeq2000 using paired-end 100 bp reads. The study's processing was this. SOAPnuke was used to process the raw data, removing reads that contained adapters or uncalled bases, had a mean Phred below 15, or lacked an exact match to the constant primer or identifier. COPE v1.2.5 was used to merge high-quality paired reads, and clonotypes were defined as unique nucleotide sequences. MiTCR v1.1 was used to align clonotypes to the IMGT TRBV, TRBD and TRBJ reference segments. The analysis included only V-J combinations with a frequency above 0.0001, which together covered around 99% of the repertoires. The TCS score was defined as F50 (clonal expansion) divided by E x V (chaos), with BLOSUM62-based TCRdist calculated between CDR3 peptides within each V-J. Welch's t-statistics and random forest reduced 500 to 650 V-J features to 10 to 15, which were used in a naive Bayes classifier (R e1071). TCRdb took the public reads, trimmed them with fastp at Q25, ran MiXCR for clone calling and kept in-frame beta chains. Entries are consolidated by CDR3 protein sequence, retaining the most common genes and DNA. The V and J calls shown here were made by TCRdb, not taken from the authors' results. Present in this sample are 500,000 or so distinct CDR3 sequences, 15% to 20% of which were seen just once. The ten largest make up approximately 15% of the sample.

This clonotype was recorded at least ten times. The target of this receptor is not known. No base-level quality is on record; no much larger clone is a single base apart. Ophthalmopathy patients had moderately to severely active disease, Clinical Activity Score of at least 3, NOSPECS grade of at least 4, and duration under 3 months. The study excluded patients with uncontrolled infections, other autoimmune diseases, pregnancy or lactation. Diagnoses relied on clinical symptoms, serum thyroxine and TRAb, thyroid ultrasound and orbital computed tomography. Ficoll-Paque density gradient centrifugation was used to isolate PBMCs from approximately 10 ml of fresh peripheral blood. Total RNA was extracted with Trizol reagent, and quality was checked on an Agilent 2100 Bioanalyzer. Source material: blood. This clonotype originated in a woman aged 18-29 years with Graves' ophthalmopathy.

The CDR3 in this case is CASSPSLGGANEKLFF. The nucleotide sequence is TGTGCCAGCAGTCCCTCCTTGGGAGGGGCTAATGAAAAACTGTTTTTT. The chain is encoded by TRBV28 joined to TRBJ1-4; TRBD1 is possibly the D segment (5 matching bases). CDR3 length: 16 amino acids, cysteine to phenylalanine. Only the CDR3 portion is preserved as DNA: 48 bases, with reading frame beginning at the first base. V loses 5 bases of germline sequence and J loses 3 bases, and the interval between the two ends is 16 bases. CDR1 and CDR2 were assigned from the germline V gene as MDHEN and SYDVKM. The reference TRBV28 and TRBJ1-4 proteins fill in what lies around the CDR3, so the full variable domain reads DVKVTQSSRYLVKRTGEKVFLECVQDMDHENMFWYRQDPGLGLRLIYFSYDVKMKEKGDIPEGYSVSREKKERFSLILESASTNQTSMYLCASSPSLGGANEKLFFGSGTQLSVL.